This T cell receptor beta chain is from a study of blood T cell repertoires in COVID-19. Study details: From the United States, Italy and Spain came samples of acute and convalescent COVID-19.

Using immunoSEQ multiplex PCR, the repertoire was profiled, and TCRdb retains in-frame clones only, with some absent. The repertoire holds about 48,000 clones, with around 84% as singletons. This CDR3 has 15 amino acids. Germline values: CDR1 MNHEY, CDR2 SMNVEV (reference sequence). J was trimmed by 0 bases and V by 10 bases; bases with no gene match: 11. The chain combines TRBV27 with TRBJ1-2; 7 bases agree with TRBD1. The receptor's source is a woman older than 75 with COVID-19, enrolled during active disease. The material sequenced was peripheral blood. As DNA, the CDR3 is TGTGCCACTCGCTTCCGGGACAGATCTAACTATGGCTACACCTTC. This encodes CATRFRDRSNYGYTF.